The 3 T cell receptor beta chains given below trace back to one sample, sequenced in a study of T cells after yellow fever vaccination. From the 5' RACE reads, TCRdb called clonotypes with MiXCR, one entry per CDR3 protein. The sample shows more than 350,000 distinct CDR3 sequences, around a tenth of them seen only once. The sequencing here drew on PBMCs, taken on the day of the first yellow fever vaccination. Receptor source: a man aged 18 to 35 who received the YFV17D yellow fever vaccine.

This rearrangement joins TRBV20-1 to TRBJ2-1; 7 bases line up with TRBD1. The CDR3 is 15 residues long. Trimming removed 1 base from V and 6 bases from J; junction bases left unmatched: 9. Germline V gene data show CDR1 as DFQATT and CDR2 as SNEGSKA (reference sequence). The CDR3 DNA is TGCAGTGCTAGAGCTTACAGGGGCCTCGGCAATGAGCAGTTCTTC. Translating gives CSARAYRGLGNEQFF.

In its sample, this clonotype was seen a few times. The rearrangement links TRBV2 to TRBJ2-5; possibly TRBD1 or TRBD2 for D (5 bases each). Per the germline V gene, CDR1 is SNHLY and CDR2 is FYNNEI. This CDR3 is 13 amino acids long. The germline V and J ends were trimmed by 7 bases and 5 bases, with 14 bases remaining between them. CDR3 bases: TGTGCCAGCACAGAGGGACCCGGGGAGACCCAGTACTTC. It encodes CASTEGPGETQYF.

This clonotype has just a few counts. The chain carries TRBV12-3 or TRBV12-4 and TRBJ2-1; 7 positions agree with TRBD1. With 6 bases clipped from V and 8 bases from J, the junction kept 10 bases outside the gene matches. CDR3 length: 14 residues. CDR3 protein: CASRTSGTAHEQFF. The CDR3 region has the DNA TGTGCCAGCAGGACCTCCGGGACAGCTCATGAGCAGTTCTTC.